A selection of T cell receptor beta chains follows, all from one sample in a study of blood T cell repertoires in COVID-19. Repertoires were generated with immunoSEQ multiplex PCR, while TCRdb's copy carries only in-frame clones and drops some. The sample includes nearly 400,000 clones, roughly 86% seen only once; the top ten take less than 2%. The source material was PBMCs or T cells enriched from blood (not recorded which). Receptors originate from a woman aged 25 to 45 who had recovered from COVID-19. Both conserved end residues are part of each CDR3. Fields, in order: D gene, clone size, CDR3 length, J gene, V gene, CDR3 DNA, CDR3 protein. The D gene is left open where the match is weak. The size field is filled for only some rows; it gives once, few, many or a size class.

D gene: TRBD2; clone size: .; CDR3 length: 17; J gene: TRBJ2-1; V gene: TRBV7-9; CDR3 DNA: TGTGCCAGCAGCTTATGGACCGGGACTAGCGGCTACAATGAGCAGTTCTTC; CDR3 protein: CASSLWTGTSGYNEQFF
D gene: .; clone size: .; CDR3 length: 15; J gene: TRBJ1-5; V gene: TRBV12-5; CDR3 DNA: TGTGCTAGTGGTTTCAACAGGGCCGGTGATCAGCCCCAGCATTTT; CDR3 protein: CASGFNRAGDQPQHF
D gene: TRBD2; clone size: once; CDR3 length: 16; J gene: TRBJ2-5; V gene: TRBV11-2; CDR3 DNA: TGTGCCAGCAGCCTCACCCGACTAGCGGGGATAGAGACCCAGTACTTC; CDR3 protein: CASSLTRLAGIETQYF
D gene: TRBD1; clone size: few; CDR3 length: 15; J gene: TRBJ2-1; V gene: TRBV18; CDR3 DNA: TGTGCCAGCTTACAGGGGCCGGCCATGTACAATGAGCAGTTCTTC; CDR3 protein: CASLQGPAMYNEQFF
D gene: TRBD1; clone size: .; CDR3 length: 14; J gene: TRBJ1-1; V gene: TRBV7-9; CDR3 DNA: TGTGCCAGCAGCTTAGCTGACAGGGCAACTGAAGCTTTCTTT; CDR3 protein: CASSLADRATEAFF
D gene: TRBD2; clone size: .; CDR3 length: 14; J gene: TRBJ2-1; V gene: TRBV6-5; CDR3 DNA: TGTGCCAGCAGTTCTAGCGGGGGGTACAATGAGCAGTTCTTC; CDR3 protein: CASSSSGGYNEQFF
D gene: .; clone size: once; CDR3 length: 16; J gene: TRBJ2-1; V gene: TRBV2; CDR3 DNA: TGTGCCAGCAGTCGACACACGATAAGCTCCTACAATGAGCAGTTCTTC; CDR3 protein: CASSRHTISSYNEQFF
D gene: TRBD2; clone size: .; CDR3 length: 14; J gene: TRBJ2-7; V gene: TRBV7-9; CDR3 DNA: TGTGCCAGCAGCTTAGCCCCTAGCGGGGCCAAGCAGTACTTC; CDR3 protein: CASSLAPSGAKQYF
D gene: .; clone size: .; CDR3 length: 20; J gene: TRBJ1-5; V gene: TRBV2; CDR3 DNA: TGTGCCAGCAGTGCGAGTGAAGGGGGAACTCCCATCTCTAGCAATCAGCCCCAGCATTTT; CDR3 protein: CASSASEGGTPISSNQPQHF
D gene: TRBD2; clone size: .; CDR3 length: 17; J gene: TRBJ2-1; V gene: TRBV5-1; CDR3 DNA: TGCGCCAGCAACCTAGCGGGGGACCGCAGCTCCTACAATGAGCAGTTCTTC; CDR3 protein: CASNLAGDRSSYNEQFF
D gene: TRBD2; clone size: .; CDR3 length: 14; J gene: TRBJ2-7; V gene: TRBV7-9; CDR3 DNA: TGTGCCAGCAGCCCGGGACTAGCGAACAACGAGCAGTACTTC; CDR3 protein: CASSPGLANNEQYF
D gene: TRBD1; clone size: .; CDR3 length: 13; J gene: TRBJ2-7; V gene: TRBV11-3; CDR3 DNA: TGTGCCAGCAGCTCAAAGACAGGGTCTGAGCAGTACTTC; CDR3 protein: CASSSKTGSEQYF
D gene: .; clone size: .; CDR3 length: 13; J gene: TRBJ1-5; V gene: TRBV15; CDR3 DNA: TGTGCCACCAGCAGACAGGGAAATCAGCCCCAGCATTTT; CDR3 protein: CATSRQGNQPQHF
D gene: .; clone size: .; CDR3 length: 14; J gene: TRBJ2-1; V gene: TRBV5-1; CDR3 DNA: TGCGCCAGCACCAATCTTCAGGGGTACAATGAGCAGTTCTTC; CDR3 protein: CASTNLQGYNEQFF
D gene: .; clone size: .; CDR3 length: 16; J gene: TRBJ2-2; V gene: TRBV10-3; CDR3 DNA: TGTGCCATCAGTGATTGGAAGGGGTCGAACACCGGGGAGCTGTTTTTT; CDR3 protein: CAISDWKGSNTGELFF
D gene: TRBD1; clone size: few; CDR3 length: 16; J gene: TRBJ2-7; V gene: TRBV28; CDR3 DNA: TGTGCCAGCTCTGGGGTCGGGACAGACCTTTCCTACGAGCAGTACTTC; CDR3 protein: CASSGVGTDLSYEQYF
D gene: TRBD2; clone size: .; CDR3 length: 14; J gene: TRBJ2-1; V gene: TRBV6-6; CDR3 DNA: TGTGCCAGCAGAATAGCGGGGGGGCCCAATGAGCAGTTCTTC; CDR3 protein: CASRIAGGPNEQFF
D gene: .; clone size: .; CDR3 length: 15; J gene: TRBJ1-5; V gene: TRBV30; CDR3 DNA: TGTGCCTGGAGAGGATTTGGCGGGGGCAATCAGCCCCAGCATTTT; CDR3 protein: CAWRGFGGGNQPQHF
D gene: .; clone size: .; CDR3 length: 13; J gene: TRBJ1-2; V gene: TRBV30; CDR3 DNA: TGTGCCTGGAGTATCGACGGGGGGTATGGCTACACCTTC; CDR3 protein: CAWSIDGGYGYTF
D gene: .; clone size: .; CDR3 length: 14; J gene: TRBJ1-1; V gene: TRBV3-1/TRBV3-2; CDR3 DNA: TGTGCCAGCAGCCAAGGGGACACGAACACTGAAGCTTTCTTT; CDR3 protein: CASSQGDTNTEAFF
D gene: .; clone size: .; CDR3 length: 14; J gene: TRBJ1-6; V gene: TRBV5-5; CDR3 DNA: TGTGCCAGCAGCTTACTACAGGGAGCTTCACCCCTCCACTTT; CDR3 protein: CASSLLQGASPLHF
D gene: .; clone size: .; CDR3 length: 16; J gene: TRBJ2-3; V gene: TRBV6-5; CDR3 DNA: TGTGCCAGCAGTTACCCGGTCGAGGCTACGGGAGATACGCAGTATTTT; CDR3 protein: CASSYPVEATGDTQYF
D gene: .; clone size: .; CDR3 length: 14; J gene: TRBJ1-2; V gene: TRBV15; CDR3 DNA: TGTGCCACCAGCAACAGTGAGAACATCTATGGCTACACCTTC; CDR3 protein: CATSNSENIYGYTF
D gene: TRBD1; clone size: .; CDR3 length: 14; J gene: TRBJ2-1; V gene: TRBV7-9; CDR3 DNA: TGTGCCAGCATTATTGGGGACAGGGACAATGAGCAGTTCTTC; CDR3 protein: CASIIGDRDNEQFF
D gene: TRBD1; clone size: .; CDR3 length: 18; J gene: TRBJ2-2; V gene: TRBV11-3; CDR3 DNA: TGTGCCAGCAGCTTCCCGAAAGGGACAGGGCGTAAGGTCGGGGAGCTGTTTTTT; CDR3 protein: CASSFPKGTGRKVGELFF
D gene: .; clone size: once; CDR3 length: 12; J gene: TRBJ1-5; V gene: TRBV25-1; CDR3 DNA: TGTGCCAGCAACAGGGACGGTCAGCCCCAGCATTTT; CDR3 protein: CASNRDGQPQHF
D gene: TRBD1; clone size: .; CDR3 length: 16; J gene: TRBJ1-2; V gene: TRBV4-3; CDR3 DNA: TGCGCCAGCAGCCAAGGGTCGGGACAGGGACGGTATGGCTACACCTTC; CDR3 protein: CASSQGSGQGRYGYTF
D gene: TRBD1; clone size: .; CDR3 length: 16; J gene: TRBJ2-2; V gene: TRBV6-2/TRBV6-3; CDR3 DNA: TGTGCCAGCAGCAACCCGGGACAGGGGTTCACCGGGGAGCTGTTTTTT; CDR3 protein: CASSNPGQGFTGELFF
D gene: .; clone size: .; CDR3 length: 15; J gene: TRBJ1-1; V gene: TRBV6-5; CDR3 DNA: TGTGCCAGCAGTTGGGCTGGGGGCGAGAACACTGAAGCTTTCTTT; CDR3 protein: CASSWAGGENTEAFF
D gene: TRBD1; clone size: .; CDR3 length: 15; J gene: TRBJ1-2; V gene: TRBV28; CDR3 DNA: TGTGCCAGCAGTTCGCTGGGACAGGCTAACTATGGCTACACCTTC; CDR3 protein: CASSSLGQANYGYTF
D gene: TRBD1; clone size: .; CDR3 length: 15; J gene: TRBJ1-2; V gene: TRBV28; CDR3 DNA: TGTGCCAGCAGTTTGATATGGAGACAGGGTTGGGGCTACACCTTC; CDR3 protein: CASSLIWRQGWGYTF
D gene: .; clone size: .; CDR3 length: 14; J gene: TRBJ1-2; V gene: TRBV19; CDR3 DNA: TGTGCCAGTAGTCCGTACGGACAGAACTATGGCTACACCTTC; CDR3 protein: CASSPYGQNYGYTF